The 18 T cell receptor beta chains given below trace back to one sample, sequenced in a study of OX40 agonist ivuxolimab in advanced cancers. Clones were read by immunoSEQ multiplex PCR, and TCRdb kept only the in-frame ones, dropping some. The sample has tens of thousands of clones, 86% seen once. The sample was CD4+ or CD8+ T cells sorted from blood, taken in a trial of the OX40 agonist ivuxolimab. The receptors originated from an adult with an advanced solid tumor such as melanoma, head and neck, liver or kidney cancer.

The DNA of the CDR3 is TGTGCCAGCAGCATCGCGGGGGGGCCCTACAATGAGCAGTTCTTC. It translates to CASSIAGGPYNEQFF. The V gene is TRBV7-9, the J gene TRBJ2-1, with 9 bases identical to TRBD2. This CDR3 is 15 amino acids long. Germline-derived CDR1 and CDR2 are SEHNR and FQNEAQ (reference sequence). V was clipped by 5 bases and J by 2 bases; unmatched bases: 4.

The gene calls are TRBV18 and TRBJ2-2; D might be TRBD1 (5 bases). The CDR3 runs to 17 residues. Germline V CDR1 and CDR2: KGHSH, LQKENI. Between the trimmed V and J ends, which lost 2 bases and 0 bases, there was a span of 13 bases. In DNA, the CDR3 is TGTGCCAGCTCACCAGTGGACACCGGCGCGAACACCGGGGAGCTGTTTTTT. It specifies CASSPVDTGANTGELFF.

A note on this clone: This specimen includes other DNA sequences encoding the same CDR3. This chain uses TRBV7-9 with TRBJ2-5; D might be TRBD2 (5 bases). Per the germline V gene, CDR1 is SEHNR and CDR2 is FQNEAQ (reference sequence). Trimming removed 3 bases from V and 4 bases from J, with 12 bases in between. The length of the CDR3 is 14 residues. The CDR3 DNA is TGTGCCAGCAGCTTTAGCGCGGGTCGAGAGACCCAGTACTTC. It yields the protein CASSFSAGRETQYF.

CDR3 amino acids: CASSLGSRVTGGHPQHF. In nucleotides, the CDR3 is TGTGCCAGCAGCTTAGGTTCGCGGGTGACAGGGGGTCATCCCCAGCATTTT. The V and J genes are TRBV7-8 and TRBJ1-5, with TRBD1 matching over 9 bases. V lost 1 base to trimming and J lost 10 bases; unmatched junction nucleotides: 14. The CDR3 covers 17 residues. Germline CDR1 and CDR2: SGHVS and FQNEAQ.

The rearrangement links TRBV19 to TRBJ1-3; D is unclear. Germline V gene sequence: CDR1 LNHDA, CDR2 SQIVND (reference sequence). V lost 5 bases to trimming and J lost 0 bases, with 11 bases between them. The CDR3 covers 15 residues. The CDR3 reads CASSPNLSSGNTIYF. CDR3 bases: TGTGCCAGTAGTCCTAACTTGAGCTCTGGAAACACCATATATTTT.

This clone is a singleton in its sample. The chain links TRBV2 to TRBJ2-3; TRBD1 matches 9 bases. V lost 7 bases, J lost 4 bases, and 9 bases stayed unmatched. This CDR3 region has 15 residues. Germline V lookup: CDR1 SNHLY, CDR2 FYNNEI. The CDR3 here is CASKMTGGYADTQYF. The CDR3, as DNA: TGTGCCAGCAAGATGACAGGGGGTTATGCAGATACGCAGTATTTT. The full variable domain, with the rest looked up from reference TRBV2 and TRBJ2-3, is EPEVTQTPSHQVTQMGQEVILRCVPISNHLYFYWYRQILGQKVEFLVSFYNNEISEKSEIFDDQFSVERPDGSNFTLKIRSTKLEDSAMYFCASKMTGGYADTQYFGPGTRLTVL.

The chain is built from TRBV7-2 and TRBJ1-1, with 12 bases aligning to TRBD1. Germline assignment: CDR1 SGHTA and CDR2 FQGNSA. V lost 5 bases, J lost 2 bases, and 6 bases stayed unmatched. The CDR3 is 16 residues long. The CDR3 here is CASSRDRGQANTEAFF. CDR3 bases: TGTGCCAGCAGCCGGGACAGGGGGCAGGCAAACACTGAAGCTTTCTTT.

This CDR3 is CACALGPNLPNYGYTF. For the CDR3, the DNA is TGTGCCTGTGCCCTGGGACCGAACCTACCTAACTATGGCTACACCTTC. The chain employs TRBV30 and TRBJ1-2; maybe TRBD1 (5 bases). CDR1 GTSNPN and CDR2 SVGIG come from the germline V gene (reference sequence). V was trimmed by 6 bases and J by 0 bases, leaving 20 bases between them. The CDR3 is 16 amino acids.

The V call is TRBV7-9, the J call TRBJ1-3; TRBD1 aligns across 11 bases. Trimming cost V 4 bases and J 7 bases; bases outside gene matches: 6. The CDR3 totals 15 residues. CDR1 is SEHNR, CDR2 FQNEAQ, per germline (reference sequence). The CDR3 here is CASSSLDRGPNTIYF. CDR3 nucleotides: TGTGCCAGCAGCTCATTGGACAGGGGGCCTAACACCATATATTTT.

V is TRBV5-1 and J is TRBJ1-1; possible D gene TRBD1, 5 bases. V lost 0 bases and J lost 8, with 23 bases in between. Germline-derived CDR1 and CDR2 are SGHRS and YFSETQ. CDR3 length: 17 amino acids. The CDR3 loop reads CASSLGGFDSDAREAFF. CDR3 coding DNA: TGCGCCAGCAGCTTGGGGGGCTTTGACAGCGACGCAAGAGAAGCTTTCTTT.

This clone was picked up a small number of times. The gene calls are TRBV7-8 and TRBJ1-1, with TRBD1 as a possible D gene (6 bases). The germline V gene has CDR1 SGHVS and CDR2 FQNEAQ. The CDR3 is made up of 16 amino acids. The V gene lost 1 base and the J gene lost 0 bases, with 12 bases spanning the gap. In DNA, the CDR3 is TGTGCCAGCAGCTTAGTGGGGGCCGGGGTGAACACTGAAGCTTTCTTT. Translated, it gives CASSLVGAGVNTEAFF.

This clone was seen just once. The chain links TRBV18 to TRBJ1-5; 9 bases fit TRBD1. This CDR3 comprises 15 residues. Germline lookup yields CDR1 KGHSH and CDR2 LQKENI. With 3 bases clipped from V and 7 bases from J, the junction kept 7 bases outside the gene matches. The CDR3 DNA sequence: TGTGCCAGCTCACCCCCCGGGACAGGGACCCAGCCCCAGCATTTT. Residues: CASSPPGTGTQPQHF.

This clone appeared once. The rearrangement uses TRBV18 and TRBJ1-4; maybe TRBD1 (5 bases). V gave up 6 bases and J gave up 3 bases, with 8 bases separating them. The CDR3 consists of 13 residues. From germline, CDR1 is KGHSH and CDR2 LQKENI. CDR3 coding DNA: TGTGCCAGCTCCGGGGGGTCTAATGAAAAACTGTTTTTT. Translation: CASSGGSNEKLFF.

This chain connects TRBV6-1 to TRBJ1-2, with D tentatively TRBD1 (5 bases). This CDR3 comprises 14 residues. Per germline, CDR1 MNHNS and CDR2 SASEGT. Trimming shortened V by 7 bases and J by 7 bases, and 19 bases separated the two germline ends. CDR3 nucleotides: TGTGCCAGCAAAGGAAGGGAAGGGGTCTTTGGCTACACCTTC. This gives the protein CASKGREGVFGYTF.

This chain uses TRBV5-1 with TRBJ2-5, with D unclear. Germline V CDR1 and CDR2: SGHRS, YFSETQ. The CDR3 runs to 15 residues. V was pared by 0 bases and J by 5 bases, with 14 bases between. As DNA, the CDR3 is TGCGCCAGCAGCTTGGAGCACGCAAAACGGGAGACCCAGTACTTC. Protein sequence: CASSLEHAKRETQYF.

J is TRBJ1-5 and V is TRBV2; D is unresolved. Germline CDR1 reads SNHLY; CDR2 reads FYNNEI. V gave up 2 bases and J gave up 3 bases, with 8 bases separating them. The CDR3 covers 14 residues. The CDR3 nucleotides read TGTGCCAGCAGTGAAATGGCCATCAATCAGCCCCAGCATTTT. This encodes CASSEMAINQPQHF.

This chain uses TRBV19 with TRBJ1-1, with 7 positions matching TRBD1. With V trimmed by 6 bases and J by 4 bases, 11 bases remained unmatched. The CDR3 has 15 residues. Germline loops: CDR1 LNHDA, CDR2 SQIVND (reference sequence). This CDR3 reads CASSPPQGVGTEAFF. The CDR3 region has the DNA TGTGCCAGTAGCCCACCTCAGGGGGTGGGCACTGAAGCTTTCTTT.

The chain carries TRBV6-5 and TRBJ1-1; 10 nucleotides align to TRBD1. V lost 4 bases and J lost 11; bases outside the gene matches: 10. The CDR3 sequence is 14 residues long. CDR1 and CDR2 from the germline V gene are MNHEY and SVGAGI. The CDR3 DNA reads TGTGCCAGCAGTTCCAGACAGGGGGCGCAGGAGGCTTTCTTT. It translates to CASSSRQGAQEAFF.